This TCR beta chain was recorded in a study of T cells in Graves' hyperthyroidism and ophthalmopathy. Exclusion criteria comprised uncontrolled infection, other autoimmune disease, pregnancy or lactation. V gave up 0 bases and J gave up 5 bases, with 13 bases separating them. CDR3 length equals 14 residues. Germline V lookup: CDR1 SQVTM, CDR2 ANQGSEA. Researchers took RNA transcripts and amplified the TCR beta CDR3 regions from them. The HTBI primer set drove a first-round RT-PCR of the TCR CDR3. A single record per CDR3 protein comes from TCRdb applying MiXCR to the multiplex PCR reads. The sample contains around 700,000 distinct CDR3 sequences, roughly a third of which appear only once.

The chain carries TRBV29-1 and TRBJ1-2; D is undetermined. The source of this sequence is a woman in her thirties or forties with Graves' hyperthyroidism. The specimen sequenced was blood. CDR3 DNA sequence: TGCAGCGTTGAAGATCGAAGCTCGGCTTATGGCTACACCTTC. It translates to CSVEDRSSAYGYTF.